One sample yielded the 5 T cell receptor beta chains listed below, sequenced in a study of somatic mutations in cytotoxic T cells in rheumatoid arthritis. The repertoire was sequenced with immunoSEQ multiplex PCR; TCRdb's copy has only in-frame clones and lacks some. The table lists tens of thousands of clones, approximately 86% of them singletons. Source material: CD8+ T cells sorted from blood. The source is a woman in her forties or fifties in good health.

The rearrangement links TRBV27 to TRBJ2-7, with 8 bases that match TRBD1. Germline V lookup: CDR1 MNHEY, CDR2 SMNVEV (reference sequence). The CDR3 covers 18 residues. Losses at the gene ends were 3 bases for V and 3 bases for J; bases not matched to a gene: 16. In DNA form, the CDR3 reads TGTGCCAGCAGTTTCTCATATACTCCGGGACAGGCATACTACGAGCAGTACTTC. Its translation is CASSFSYTPGQAYYEQYF.

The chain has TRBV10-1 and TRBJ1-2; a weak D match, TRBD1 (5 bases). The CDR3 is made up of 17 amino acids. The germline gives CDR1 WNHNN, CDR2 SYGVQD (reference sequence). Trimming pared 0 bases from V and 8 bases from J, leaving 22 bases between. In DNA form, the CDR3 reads TGCGCCAGCAGTGAGTCGTTGATCCGGGACGGAGGTAGGGGCTACACCTTC. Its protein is CASSESLIRDGGRGYTF.

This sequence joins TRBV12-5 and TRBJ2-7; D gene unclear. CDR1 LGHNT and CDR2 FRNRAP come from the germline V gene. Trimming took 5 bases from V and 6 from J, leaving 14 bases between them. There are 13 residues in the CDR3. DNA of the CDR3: TGTGCTAGTGGTCCCTACTCTTCATCCGAGCAGTACGTC. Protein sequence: CASGPYSSSEQYV.

CDR3 in amino acids: CASSPAEGGGEEKLFF. The CDR3 nucleotides are TGTGCCAGCAGCCCCGCAGAGGGGGGAGGTGAGGAAAAACTGTTTTTT. The J gene is TRBJ1-4, the V gene TRBV4-2; D possibly corresponds to TRBD1 (6 bases). This CDR3 spans 16 amino acids. The V gene's germline CDR1 is LGHNA and CDR2 YNFKEQ. The V gene lost 4 bases and the J gene lost 8 bases, with 20 bases spanning the gap.

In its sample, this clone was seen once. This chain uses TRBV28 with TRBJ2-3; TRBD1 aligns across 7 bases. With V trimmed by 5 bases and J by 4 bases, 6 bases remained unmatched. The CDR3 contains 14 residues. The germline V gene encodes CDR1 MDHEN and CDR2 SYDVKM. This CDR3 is CASSTTTGSDTQYF. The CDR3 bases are TGTGCCAGCAGTACAACGACAGGGTCAGATACGCAGTATTTT.